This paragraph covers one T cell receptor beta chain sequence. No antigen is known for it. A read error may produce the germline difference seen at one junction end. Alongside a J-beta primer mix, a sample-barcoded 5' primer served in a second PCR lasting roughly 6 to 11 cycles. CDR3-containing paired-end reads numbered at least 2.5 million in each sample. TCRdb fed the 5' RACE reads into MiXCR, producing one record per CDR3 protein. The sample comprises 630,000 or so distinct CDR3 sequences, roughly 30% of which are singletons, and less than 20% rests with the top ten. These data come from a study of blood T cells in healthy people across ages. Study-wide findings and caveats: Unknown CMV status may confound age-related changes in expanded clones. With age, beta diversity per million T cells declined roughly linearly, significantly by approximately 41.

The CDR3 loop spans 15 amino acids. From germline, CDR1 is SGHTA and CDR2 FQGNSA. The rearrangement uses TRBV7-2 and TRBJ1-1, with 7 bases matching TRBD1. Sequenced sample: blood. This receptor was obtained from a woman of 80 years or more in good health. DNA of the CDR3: TGCGACAGCAGCTTTTTGACAGGGTCACGGACTGAAGCTTTCTTT. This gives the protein CDSSFLTGSRTEAFF.